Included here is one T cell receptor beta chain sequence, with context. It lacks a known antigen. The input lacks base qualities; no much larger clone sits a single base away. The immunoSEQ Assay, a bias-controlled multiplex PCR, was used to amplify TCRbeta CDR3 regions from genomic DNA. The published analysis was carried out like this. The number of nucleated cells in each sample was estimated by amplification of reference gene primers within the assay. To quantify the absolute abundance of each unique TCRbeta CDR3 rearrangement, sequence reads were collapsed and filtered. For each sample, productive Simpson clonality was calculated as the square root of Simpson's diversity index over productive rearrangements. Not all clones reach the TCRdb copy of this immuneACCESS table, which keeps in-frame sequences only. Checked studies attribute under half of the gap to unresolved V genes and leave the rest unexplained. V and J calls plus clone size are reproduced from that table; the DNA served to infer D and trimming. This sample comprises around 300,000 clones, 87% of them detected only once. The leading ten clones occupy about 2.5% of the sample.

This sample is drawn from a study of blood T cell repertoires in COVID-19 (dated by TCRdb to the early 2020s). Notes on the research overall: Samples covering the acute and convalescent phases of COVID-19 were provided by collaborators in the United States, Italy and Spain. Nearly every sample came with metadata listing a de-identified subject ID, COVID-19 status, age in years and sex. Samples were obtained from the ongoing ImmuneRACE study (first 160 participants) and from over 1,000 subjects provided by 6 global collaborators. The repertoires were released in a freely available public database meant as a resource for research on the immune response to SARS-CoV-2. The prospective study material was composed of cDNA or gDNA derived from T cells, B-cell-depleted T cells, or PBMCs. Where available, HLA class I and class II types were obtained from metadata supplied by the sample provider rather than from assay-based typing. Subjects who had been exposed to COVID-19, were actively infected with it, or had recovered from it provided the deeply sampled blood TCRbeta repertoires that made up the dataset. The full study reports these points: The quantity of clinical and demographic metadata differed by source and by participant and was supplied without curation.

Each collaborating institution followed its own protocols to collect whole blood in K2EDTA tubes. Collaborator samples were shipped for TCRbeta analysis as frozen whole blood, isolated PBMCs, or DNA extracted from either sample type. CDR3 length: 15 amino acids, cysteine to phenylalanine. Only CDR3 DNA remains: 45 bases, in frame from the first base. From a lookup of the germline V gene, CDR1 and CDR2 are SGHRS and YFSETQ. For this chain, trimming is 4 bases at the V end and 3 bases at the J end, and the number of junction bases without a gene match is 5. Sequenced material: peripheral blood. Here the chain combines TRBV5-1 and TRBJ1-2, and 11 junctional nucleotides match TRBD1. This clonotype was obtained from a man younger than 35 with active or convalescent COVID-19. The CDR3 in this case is CASSPGQGAYYGYTF. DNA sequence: TGCGCCAGCAGCCCAGGACAGGGGGCTTACTATGGCTACACCTTC.